This entry lists 25 T cell receptor beta chains sequenced from one sample in a study of T cell responses to AZD1222 COVID-19 vaccine. Using immunoSEQ multiplex PCR, the repertoire was profiled, and TCRdb retains in-frame clones only, with some absent. The data hold roughly 150,000 clones, with 90% observed a single time. The specimen was peripheral blood, collected on day 0 of AZD1222 vaccination. These receptors were taken from an adult in good health.

The chain carries TRBV5-1 and TRBJ1-2; D not resolved. This CDR3 region has 16 residues. V was shortened by 0 bases and J by 0 bases, with 12 bases between the two germline ends. Germline V gene sequence: CDR1 SGHRS, CDR2 YFSETQ. CDR3 nucleotides: TGCGCCAGCAGCTTGGGAACGTTGAATACTAACTATGGCTACACCTTC. This translates into CASSLGTLNTNYGYTF.

The J gene is TRBJ1-2, the V gene TRBV5-1; TRBD1 might be the D (6 bases). Per the germline V gene, CDR1 is SGHRS and CDR2 is YFSETQ. V lost 4 bases, J lost 3 bases, and 10 bases lay in between. The CDR3 length is 13 residues. CDR3 nucleotide sequence: TGCGCCAGCAGCACGGGGGCGGACTATGGCTACACCTTC. It specifies CASSTGADYGYTF.

This sequence joins TRBV10-3 and TRBJ2-1; D might be TRBD1 (6 bases). Germline loops: CDR1 ENHRY, CDR2 SYGVKD. The CDR3 length is 12 residues. Trimming shortened V by 11 bases and J by 8 bases, and 16 bases separated the two germline ends. DNA of the CDR3: TGTGCCTCAAGGACAGTGGGGGATGAGCAGTTCTTC. It encodes CASRTVGDEQFF.

Only a few counts were recorded for this clone. The chain recombines TRBV27 with TRBJ1-2; weak D call: TRBD1 (6 bases). Trimming took 4 bases from V and 6 from J, leaving 21 bases between them. Germline V gene data show CDR1 as MNHEY and CDR2 as SMNVEV (reference sequence). The CDR3 runs to 16 residues. The CDR3 spells CASSSHLPTGPDGYTF. For the CDR3, the DNA is TGTGCCAGCAGTTCGCATCTTCCAACAGGGCCCGATGGCTACACCTTC.

The chain carries TRBV12-3 or TRBV12-4 and TRBJ2-5, with no clear D. This CDR3 contains 12 residues. V gave up 3 bases and J gave up 4 bases, with 6 bases separating them. For the CDR3, the DNA is TGTGCCAGCAGTTTTTGGGGAGAGACCCAGTACTTC. This sequence encodes CASSFWGETQYF.

V is TRBV10-3 and J is TRBJ1-4, with D perhaps matching TRBD1 (6 bases). Germline loops: CDR1 ENHRY, CDR2 SYGVKD. With 6 bases removed from V and 8 bases from J, the gap between germline ends came to 13 bases. The CDR3 totals 13 residues. CDR3 coding DNA: TGTGCCATCAGCGCGAACAGGGACGAAAAACTGTTTTTT. Translation gives CAISANRDEKLFF.

The chain uses TRBV2 and TRBJ2-6; 14 bases align to TRBD2. The CDR3 has 19 residues. Germline V gene sequence: CDR1 SNHLY, CDR2 FYNNEI. J gave up 2 bases and V 7 bases, and 10 bases lay outside the gene matches. Here the CDR3 reads CASNPGTSGSNTGANVLTF. The CDR3 DNA follows: TGTGCCAGCAACCCCGGGACTAGCGGGAGTAATACTGGGGCCAACGTCCTGACTTTC.

The chain carries TRBV4-3 and TRBJ2-3; 8 nucleotides agree with TRBD2. The CDR3 runs 17 residues. Trimming at V came to 3 bases and at J to 3 bases, leaving 11 bases not matched to a gene. CDR1 and CDR2 from the germline V gene are LGHNA and YSLEER. CDR3 nucleotides: TGCGCCAGCAGCCACGACGGTCAGCGGGAGATGACAGATACGCAGTATTTT. Translated: CASSHDGQREMTDTQYF.

The chain has TRBV30 and TRBJ1-1; D is perhaps TRBD1 (6 bases). V was shortened by 4 bases and J by 6 bases, with 9 bases between the two germline ends. Germline V lookup: CDR1 GTSNPN, CDR2 SVGIG (reference sequence). CDR3 length: 11 amino acids. The CDR3 region has the DNA TGTGCCTGGACACAGGGCCCTGAAGCTTTCTTT. Its translation: CAWTQGPEAFF.

The CDR3 bases are TGTGCCAGCAGCTACGGACTAGCGGGAGACTACGAGCAGTACTTC. As protein: CASSYGLAGDYEQYF. The chain combines TRBV5-6 with TRBJ2-7, with 13 bases fitting TRBD2. Per the germline V gene, CDR1 is SGHDT and CDR2 is YYEEEE. The CDR3 length is 15 residues. Losses at the gene ends were 3 bases for V and 3 bases for J; bases not matched to a gene: 3.

The rearrangement links TRBV7-3 to TRBJ2-5, with D possibly being TRBD2 (5 bases). Germline V gene lookup returns CDR1 SGHTA and CDR2 FQGTGA. The CDR3 is made up of 13 amino acids. The germline V and J ends were trimmed by 2 bases and 5 bases, with 9 bases remaining between them. CDR3 sequence reads: CASSLGLLETQYF. CDR3 coding DNA: TGTGCCAGCAGCTTAGGACTTTTGGAGACCCAGTACTTC.

The chain uses TRBV2 and TRBJ1-1; D may be TRBD1 (6 bases). This CDR3 region has 16 residues. V was cut by 6 bases and J by 2 bases, with 19 bases left in between. CDR1 is SNHLY, CDR2 FYNNEI, per germline. This CDR3 is CASSPADSSINTEAFF. The CDR3 nucleotides read TGTGCCAGCAGCCCCGCGGACAGTTCGATAAACACTGAAGCTTTCTTT.

This rearrangement joins TRBV7-7 to TRBJ2-5; possibly TRBD2 for D (7 bases). Germline assignment: CDR1 SSHAT and CDR2 FNYEAQ (reference sequence). The CDR3 is 15 amino acids. Trimming cost V 5 bases and J 5 bases, with 18 bases left between them. This chain's CDR3 is CASSPRGGASETQYF. In DNA, the CDR3 is TGTGCCAGCAGCCCAAGGGGGGGGGCCTCGGAGACCCAGTACTTC.

V is TRBV4-1 and J is TRBJ1-3; D gene unclear. Deletions cut 4 bases from V and 3 bases from J, with 7 bases between. Germline loops: CDR1 MGHRA, CDR2 YSYEKL. This CDR3 spans 13 amino acids. CDR3 sequence: CASSRESGNTIYF. For the CDR3, the DNA is TGCGCCAGCAGCCGGGAAAGTGGAAACACCATATATTTT.

The V and J genes are TRBV3-1 (or the pseudogene TRBV3-2) and TRBJ1-2, with D perhaps TRBD1 (6 bases). CDR1 is LGHDT and CDR2 is YNNKEL in the germline V gene (reference sequence). The length of the CDR3 is 15 residues. Trimming took off 1 base at V and 3 bases at J, with 12 bases between the two ends. The CDR3 region is CASSQALTGYYGYTF. For the CDR3, the DNA is TGTGCCAGCAGCCAAGCATTAACAGGGTACTATGGCTACACCTTC.

The chain is built from TRBV6-5 and TRBJ2-5, with TRBD1 identical over 8 bases. The J segment lost 7 bases and the V segment lost 4 bases, leaving 8 bases of the junction unmatched. The CDR3 is made up of 14 amino acids. Germline lookup yields CDR1 MNHEY and CDR2 SVGAGI. Here the CDR3 reads CASSLSRGRGTQYF. CDR3 in DNA: TGTGCCAGCAGTTTAAGCAGGGGGCGCGGGACCCAGTACTTC.

This rearrangement joins TRBV4-2 to TRBJ1-3; tentatively, D is TRBD1 (5 bases). V was clipped by 0 bases and J by 4 bases, with 13 bases between them. Germline V gives CDR1 LGHNA, CDR2 YNFKEQ. The CDR3 extends over 16 amino acids. CDR3 nucleotide sequence: TGTGCCAGCAGCCAAGATGGGGCCGGAGTCGGAAACACCATATATTTT. Protein sequence: CASSQDGAGVGNTIYF.

This chain links TRBV15 with TRBJ2-1; 13 bases map to TRBD2. The CDR3 covers 20 residues. V shed 0 bases, J shed 0 bases, and the junction held 8 bases outside the gene matches. Germline lookup yields CDR1 LNHNV and CDR2 YYDKDF (reference sequence). The DNA for the CDR3 is TGTGCCACCAGCAGAGAGACTAGCGGGAGGCTACCGAGCTCCTACAATGAGCAGTTCTTC. As protein: CATSRETSGRLPSSYNEQFF.

The gene calls are TRBV28 and TRBJ2-1, with D perhaps matching TRBD2 (6 bases). CDR1 is MDHEN, CDR2 SYDVKM, per germline. The CDR3 runs 15 residues. The V end lost 6 bases, the J end lost 5 bases, and 17 bases lay between the germline ends. CDR3 amino acids: CASSLAGLANNEQFF. The CDR3 DNA sequence: TGTGCCAGCAGCCTTGCGGGGCTAGCGAACAATGAGCAGTTCTTC.

The CDR3 nucleotides are TGTGCCAGCAGCTTTGTACCCGGGACTAGCTCGATGGATACGCAGTATTTT. Encoded protein: CASSFVPGTSSMDTQYF. V gene TRBV11-2 combines with J gene TRBJ2-3, with 9 bases aligning to TRBD2. V shed 3 bases and J 6 bases; nucleotides not matched to a gene: 13. CDR1 is SGHAT, CDR2 FQNNGV, per germline. This CDR3 region has 17 residues.

The CDR3 coding sequence is TGTGCCAGCTCACCTTCTCGGACTAGCGGGATAGGCGAGCAGTACTTC. Amino acid sequence: CASSPSRTSGIGEQYF. The V gene is TRBV18, the J gene TRBJ2-7; 12 positions match TRBD2. Germline V lookup: CDR1 KGHSH, CDR2 LQKENI. The length of the CDR3 is 16 residues. After removal of 3 bases from V and 6 bases from J, the junction contained 9 bases not matched to a gene.

The chain employs TRBV28 and TRBJ2-7; tentatively, D is TRBD2 (6 bases). Germline CDR1 MDHEN, CDR2 SYDVKM. The CDR3 extends over 15 amino acids. Between the trimmed V and J ends, which lost 4 bases and 2 bases, there was a span of 15 bases. The CDR3 nucleotides are TGTGCCAGCAGTTCCTCGGGAGTAAAGGCCTACGAGCAGTACTTC. This gives the protein CASSSSGVKAYEQYF.

The V gene is TRBV2, the J gene TRBJ2-5; 9 positions match TRBD2. The CDR3 extends over 19 amino acids. The V and J ends lost 6 bases and 0 bases, in that order; junction bases with no gene match: 17. CDR1 is SNHLY and CDR2 is FYNNEI in the germline V gene. The DNA for the CDR3 is TGTGCCAGCAGGAAATTAGGACTAGCGACAAGAGATGACCAAGAGACCCAGTACTTC. It yields the protein CASRKLGLATRDDQETQYF. The variable domain in full, with the rest retrieved from reference TRBV2 and TRBJ2-5, is EPEVTQTPSHQVTQMGQEVILRCVPISNHLYFYWYRQILGQKVEFLVSFYNNEISEKSEIFDDQFSVERPDGSNFTLKIRSTKLEDSAMYFCASRKLGLATRDDQETQYFGPGTRLLVL.

As for this clone: A junction end diverges from the germline sequence, so it may reflect a read error. Different DNA sequences within this sample yield the same CDR3. The chain is built from TRBV4-2 and TRBJ2-1; TRBD2 might be the D (5 bases). The CDR3 sequence is 15 residues long. Germline CDR1 LGHNA, CDR2 YNFKEQ. The CDR3 nucleotides read TGTGCCAGCAGCCAAGGGCTAGCCGGCTACAACGAGCAGTTCTTC. Amino acids: CASSQGLAGYNEQFF.

The V call is TRBV7-2, the J call TRBJ2-3, with a possible D match to TRBD1 (5 bases). V lost 3 bases and J 4 bases, leaving 14 bases between the germline ends. The germline V gene has CDR1 SGHTA and CDR2 FQGNSA. The CDR3 contains 15 residues. The CDR3 coding sequence is TGTGCCAGCAGCTTCTTAGGGTTGGGGCCAGATACGCAGTATTTT. Its protein is CASSFLGLGPDTQYF. Using reference TRBV7-2 and TRBJ2-3 for the parts outside the CDR3, the full variable domain is GAGVSQSPSNKVTEKGKDVELRCDPISGHTALYWYRQSLGQGLEFLIYFQGNSAPDKSGLPSDRFSAERTGGSVSTLTIQRTQQEDSAVYLCASSFLGLGPDTQYFGPGTRLTVL.